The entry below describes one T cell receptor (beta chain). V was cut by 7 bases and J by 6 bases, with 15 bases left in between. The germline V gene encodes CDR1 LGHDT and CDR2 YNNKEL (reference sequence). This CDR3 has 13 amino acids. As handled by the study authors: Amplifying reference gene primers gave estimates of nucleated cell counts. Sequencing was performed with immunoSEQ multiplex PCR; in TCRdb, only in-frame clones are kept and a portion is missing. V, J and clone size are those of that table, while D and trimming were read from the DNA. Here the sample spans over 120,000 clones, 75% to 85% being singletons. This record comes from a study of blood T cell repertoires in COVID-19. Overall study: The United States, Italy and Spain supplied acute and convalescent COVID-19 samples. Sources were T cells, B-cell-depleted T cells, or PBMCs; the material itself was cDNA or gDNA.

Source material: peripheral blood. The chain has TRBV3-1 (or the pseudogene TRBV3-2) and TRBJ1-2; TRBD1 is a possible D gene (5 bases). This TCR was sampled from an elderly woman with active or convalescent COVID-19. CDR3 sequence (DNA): TGTGCCAGCAACCCGGGGGATCGGGATGGCTACACCTTC. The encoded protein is CASNPGDRDGYTF.